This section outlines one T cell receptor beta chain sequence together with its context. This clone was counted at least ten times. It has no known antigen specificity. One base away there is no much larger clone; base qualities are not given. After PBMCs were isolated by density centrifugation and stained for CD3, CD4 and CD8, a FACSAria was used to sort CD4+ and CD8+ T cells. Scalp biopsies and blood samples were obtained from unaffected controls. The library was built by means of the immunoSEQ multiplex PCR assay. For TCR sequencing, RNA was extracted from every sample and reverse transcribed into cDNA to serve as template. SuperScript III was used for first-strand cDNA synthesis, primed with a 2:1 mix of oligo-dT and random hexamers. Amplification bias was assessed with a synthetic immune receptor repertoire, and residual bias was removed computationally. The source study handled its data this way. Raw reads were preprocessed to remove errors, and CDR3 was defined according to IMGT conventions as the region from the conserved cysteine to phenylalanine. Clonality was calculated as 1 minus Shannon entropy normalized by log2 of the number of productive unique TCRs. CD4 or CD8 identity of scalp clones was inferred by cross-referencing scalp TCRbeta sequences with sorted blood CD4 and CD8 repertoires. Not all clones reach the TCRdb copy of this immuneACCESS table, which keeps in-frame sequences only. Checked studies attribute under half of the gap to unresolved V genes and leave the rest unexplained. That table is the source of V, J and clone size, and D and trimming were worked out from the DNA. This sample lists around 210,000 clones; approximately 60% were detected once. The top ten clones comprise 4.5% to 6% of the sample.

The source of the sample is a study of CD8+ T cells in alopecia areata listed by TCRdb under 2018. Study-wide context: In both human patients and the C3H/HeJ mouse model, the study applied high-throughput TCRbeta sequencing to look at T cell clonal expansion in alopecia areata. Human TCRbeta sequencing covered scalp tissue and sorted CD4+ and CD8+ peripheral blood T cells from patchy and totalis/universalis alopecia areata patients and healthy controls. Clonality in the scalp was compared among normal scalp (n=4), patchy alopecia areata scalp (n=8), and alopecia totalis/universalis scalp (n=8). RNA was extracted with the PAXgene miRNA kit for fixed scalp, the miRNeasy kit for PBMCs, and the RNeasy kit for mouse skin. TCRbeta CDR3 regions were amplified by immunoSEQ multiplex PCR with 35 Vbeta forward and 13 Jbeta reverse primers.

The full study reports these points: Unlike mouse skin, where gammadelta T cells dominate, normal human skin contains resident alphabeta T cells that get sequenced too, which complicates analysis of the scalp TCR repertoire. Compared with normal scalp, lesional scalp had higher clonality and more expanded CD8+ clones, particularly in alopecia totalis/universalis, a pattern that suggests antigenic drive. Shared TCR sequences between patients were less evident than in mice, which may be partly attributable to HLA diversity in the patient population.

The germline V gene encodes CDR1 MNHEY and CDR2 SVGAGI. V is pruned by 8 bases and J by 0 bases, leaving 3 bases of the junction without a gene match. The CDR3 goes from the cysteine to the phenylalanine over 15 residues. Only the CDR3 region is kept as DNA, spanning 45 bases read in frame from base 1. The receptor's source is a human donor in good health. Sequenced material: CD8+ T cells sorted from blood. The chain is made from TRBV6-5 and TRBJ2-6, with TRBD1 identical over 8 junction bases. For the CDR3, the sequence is CASGDRLSGANVLTF. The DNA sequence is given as TGTGCCAGCGGGGACAGGCTCTCTGGGGCCAACGTCCTGACTTTC.